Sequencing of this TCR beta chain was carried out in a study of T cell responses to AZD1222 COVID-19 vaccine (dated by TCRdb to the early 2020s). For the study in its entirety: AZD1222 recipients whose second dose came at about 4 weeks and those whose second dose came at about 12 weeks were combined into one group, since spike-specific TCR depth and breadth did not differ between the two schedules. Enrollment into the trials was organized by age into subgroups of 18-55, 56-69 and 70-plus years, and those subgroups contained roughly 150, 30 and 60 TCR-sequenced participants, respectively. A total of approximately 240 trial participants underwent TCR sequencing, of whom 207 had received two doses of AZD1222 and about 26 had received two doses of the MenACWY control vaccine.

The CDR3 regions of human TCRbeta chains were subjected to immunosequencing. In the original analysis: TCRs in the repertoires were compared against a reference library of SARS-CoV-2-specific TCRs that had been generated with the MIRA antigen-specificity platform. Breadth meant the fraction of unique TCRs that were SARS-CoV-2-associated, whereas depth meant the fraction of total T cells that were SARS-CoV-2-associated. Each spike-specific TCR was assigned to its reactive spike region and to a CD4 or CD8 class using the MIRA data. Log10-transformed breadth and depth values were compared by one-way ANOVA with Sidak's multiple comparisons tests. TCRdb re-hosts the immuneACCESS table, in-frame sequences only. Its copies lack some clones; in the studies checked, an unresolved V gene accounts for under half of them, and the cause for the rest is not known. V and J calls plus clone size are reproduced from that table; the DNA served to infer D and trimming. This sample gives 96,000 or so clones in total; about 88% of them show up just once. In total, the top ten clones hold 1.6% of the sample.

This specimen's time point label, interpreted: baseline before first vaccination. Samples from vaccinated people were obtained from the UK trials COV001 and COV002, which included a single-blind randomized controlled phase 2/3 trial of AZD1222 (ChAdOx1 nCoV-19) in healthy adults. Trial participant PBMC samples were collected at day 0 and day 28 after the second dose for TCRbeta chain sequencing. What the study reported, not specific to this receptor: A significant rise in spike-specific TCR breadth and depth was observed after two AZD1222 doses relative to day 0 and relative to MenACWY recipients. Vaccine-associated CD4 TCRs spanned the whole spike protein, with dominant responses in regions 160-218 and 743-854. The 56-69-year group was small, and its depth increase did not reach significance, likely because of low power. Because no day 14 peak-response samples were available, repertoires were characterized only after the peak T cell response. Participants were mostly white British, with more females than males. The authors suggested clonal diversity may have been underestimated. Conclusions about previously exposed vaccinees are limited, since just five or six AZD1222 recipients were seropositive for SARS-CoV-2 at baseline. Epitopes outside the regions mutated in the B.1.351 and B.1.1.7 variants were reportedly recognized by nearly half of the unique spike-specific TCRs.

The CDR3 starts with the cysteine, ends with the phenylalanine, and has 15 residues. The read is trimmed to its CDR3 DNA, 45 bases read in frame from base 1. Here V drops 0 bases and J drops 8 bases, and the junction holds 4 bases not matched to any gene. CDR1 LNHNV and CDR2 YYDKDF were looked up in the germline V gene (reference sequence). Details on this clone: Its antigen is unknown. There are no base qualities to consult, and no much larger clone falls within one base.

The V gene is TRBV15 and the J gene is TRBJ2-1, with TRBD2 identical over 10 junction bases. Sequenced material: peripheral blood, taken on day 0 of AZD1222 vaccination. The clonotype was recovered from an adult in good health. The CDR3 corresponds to CATSREASGGHEQFF. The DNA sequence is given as TGTGCCACCAGCAGAGAGGCTAGCGGGGGCCATGAGCAGTTCTTC.